Shown below are 29 T cell receptor beta chains from a single sample sequenced in a study of tumor-infiltrating lymphocytes in primary liver carcinoma. Co-extraction of RNA and DNA was performed on about 20-32 mg of unsorted bulk tissue. The researchers produced TCR beta cDNA from around 0.5 ug total RNA with a constant-region primer. Three-round nested multiplex PCR performed with slightly modified ARM-PCR produced the TCR beta libraries. Rounds one and two of PCR, each of around 9 cycles, were primed with TRBV1-TRBV30 forward primers and a C-beta reverse primer. Each CDR3 protein gets one entry after TCRdb re-called the multiplex PCR reads with MiXCR. Here the sample spans about 100,000 distinct CDR3 sequences, approximately 70% being singletons. Sequenced material: liver tumor tissue from sampling region 2. Stated subset: tumor region T2, inferior pole. The receptor set was obtained from a woman in her fifties or sixties with primary liver carcinoma and hepatitis B virus infection.

Of note for this clonotype: The CDR3 carries no conserved terminal phenylalanine or tryptophan, so it likely arises from a read error. The rearrangement uses TRBV5-4 and TRBJ2-1; D might be TRBD1 (5 bases). Per the germline V gene, CDR1 is SGHNT and CDR2 is YYREEE (reference sequence). The CDR3 consists of 16 residues. In DNA form, the CDR3 reads TGTGCCGGCAGTCCGCCAGGGATGAGCTCCTACAATGAGCAGTTCCTC. Translating it yields CAGSPPGMSSYNEQFL.

As to this clonotype: At one end, the junction sequence differs from germline, possibly due to a read error. V is TRBV11-2 and J is TRBJ2-3; perhaps TRBD2 as D (5 bases). Germline V gives CDR1 SGHAT, CDR2 FQNNGV. The CDR3 extends over 17 amino acids. The CDR3 sequence: CASTPNRGSWLGDTRYF. In DNA form, the CDR3 reads TGTGCCAGCACCCCGAATCGTGGGAGCTGGTTAGGAGATACGCGGTATTTT.

This clonotype was counted between two and nine times. The chain is built from TRBV28 and TRBJ1-1; 7 nucleotides line up with TRBD1. This CDR3 comprises 14 residues. J was trimmed by 3 bases and V by 7 bases; bases with no gene match: 8. The V gene's germline CDR1 is MDHEN and CDR2 SYDVKM. CDR3 sequence: CASKSWDSYTEAFF. In nucleotides, the CDR3 is TGTGCCAGCAAATCCTGGGACAGTTACACTGAAGCTTTCTTT.

This clonotype was seen once. The chain combines TRBV7-8 with TRBJ2-7; weak D call: TRBD1 (7 bases). V lost 3 bases and J lost 3, with 12 bases in between. The CDR3 covers 14 residues. Per germline, CDR1 SGHVS and CDR2 FQNEAQ. This CDR3 is CASSLEGAYYEQYF. The CDR3 coding sequence is TGTGCCAGCAGCTTGGAGGGGGCCTACTACGAGCAGTACTTC.

A note on this clonotype: This likely comes from a read error, as the CDR3 has no conserved phenylalanine or tryptophan at its end. The chain couples TRBV4-1 to TRBJ2-1; a weak D match, TRBD1 (5 bases). There are 17 residues in the CDR3. In germline, CDR1 is MGHRA, CDR2 YSYEKL. The CDR3 region is CASSLTQGAGVYNEQFY. The CDR3 DNA reads as TGCGCAAGCAGCCTCACACAAGGGGCTGGGGTATACAATGAGCAGTTCTAC.

For this clonotype: One junction end disagrees with the germline gene, perhaps due to a read error. The chain couples TRBV5-4 to TRBJ2-3, with D perhaps TRBD1 (5 bases). Germline CDR1 reads SGHNT; CDR2 reads YYREEE (reference sequence). The CDR3 extends over 14 amino acids. CDR3 sequence reads: CASSLRQGTDTHYF. CDR3 coding DNA: TGTGCCAGCAGCTTGAGGCAGGGCACAGATACGCATTATTTC.

Notes on this clonotype: A read error may account for a junction end that differs from germline. The chain recombines TRBV11-2 with TRBJ2-7; D unresolved. Germline assignment: CDR1 SGHAT and CDR2 FQNNGV. This CDR3 is 15 amino acids long. CDR3 residues: CASCLGPGKPYEQYF. The CDR3 nucleotides are TGTGCCAGCTGCTTAGGTCCAGGTAAGCCCTACGAGCAGTACTTC.

This clonotype was found a few times. In this CDR3 the conserved last residue, phenylalanine or tryptophan, is missing, so a read error is likely. This rearrangement joins TRBV6-5 to TRBJ1-6; TRBD1 agrees at 7 bases. This CDR3 is 14 amino acids long. Losses at the gene ends were 6 bases for V and 10 bases for J; bases not matched to a gene: 9. Germline V gene lookup returns CDR1 MNHEY and CDR2 SVGAGI. In DNA form, the CDR3 reads TGTGCCAGCAGGCCCACAGGGGCGGAATCACCCCTCCACTAT. As protein: CASRPTGAESPLHY.

The sample holds many counts of this clonotype. The chain combines TRBV5-4 with TRBJ1-5; D call uncertain. This CDR3 is built from 12 residues. The germline V and J ends were trimmed by 0 bases and 9 bases, with 7 bases remaining between them. Germline V gene lookup returns CDR1 SGHNT and CDR2 YYREEE (reference sequence). The CDR3 DNA sequence: TGTGCCAGCAGCTTGGACCAAGGGCCCCAGCATTTT. It yields the protein CASSLDQGPQHF.

A word on this clonotype: A read error may produce the germline difference seen at one junction end. This sequence joins TRBV6-6 and TRBJ2-5; D unclear. The CDR3 spans 14 residues. The V gene's germline CDR1 is MNHNY and CDR2 SVGAGI (reference sequence). The CDR3 loop reads CVSTVLGKQETQYF. CDR3 coding DNA: TGTGTCAGCACCGTACTGGGAAAACAAGAGACCCAGTACTTC.

Turning to this clonotype: At one end, the junction sequence differs from germline, possibly due to a read error. The V call is TRBV29-1, the J call TRBJ2-1; 8 positions match TRBD1. The germline V gene encodes CDR1 SQVTM and CDR2 ANQGSEA. The CDR3 totals 15 residues. CDR3 sequence (DNA): TGCAGCATTACCCGGACAGGGTGGAAGGACAATGAGCAGATCTTC. This codes for CSITRTGWKDNEQIF.

The V gene is TRBV11-2, the J gene TRBJ1-1; weak D call: TRBD1 (6 bases). Germline lookup yields CDR1 SGHAT and CDR2 FQNNGV. The CDR3 covers 13 residues. CDR3 protein: CTNSLEGGTEAFF. CDR3 in DNA: TGTACAAACAGCTTAGAAGGGGGCACTGAAGCTTTCTTT.

In this sample, this clonotype turned up a few times. This may arise from a read error, as a much more abundant clone is one base away. The CDR3 spells CVSSPWAQTGSRETQYF. Written as DNA, the CDR3 is TGTGTCAGCAGCCCCTGGGCCCAGACAGGGAGCCGAGAGACCCAGTACTTC. The chain is built from TRBV7-8 and TRBJ2-5, with 7 bases fitting TRBD1. Germline assignment: CDR1 SGHVS and CDR2 FQNEAQ. CDR3 length equals 17 residues. Variable domain in full (rest from reference TRBV7-8 and TRBJ2-5): GAGVSQSPRYKVAKRGQDVALRCDPISGHVSLFWYQQALGQGPEFLTYFQNEAQLDKSGLPSDRFFAERPEGSVSTLKIQRTQQEDSAVYLCVSSPWAQTGSRETQYFGPGTRLLVL.

This clonotype was observed a single time. The conserved phenylalanine or tryptophan normally closing the CDR3 is absent here, so this likely arose from a read error. Because the CDR3's place on the DNA is in doubt, the DNA is left out and the CDR3 is given as listed by TCRdb. The chain carries TRBV29-1 and TRBJ1-2. CDR1 is SQVTM, CDR2 ANQGSEA, per germline. The CDR3 is 14 amino acids in total, end residues counted. CDR3 amino acids: CSVIVSEIMEGYTS.

V and J are TRBV12-3 or TRBV12-4 and TRBJ2-5; 9 positions match TRBD2. CDR3 length: 15 amino acids. With 7 bases clipped from V and 5 bases from J, the junction kept 11 bases outside the gene matches. The CDR3, as DNA: TGTGCCAGCACCCATAGCGGGAGAGGGTGGGAGACCCAGTACTTC. Protein: CASTHSGRGWETQYF.

As to this clonotype: A read error may account for a junction end that differs from germline. The DNA for the CDR3 is TGTACCAGCAGCTTAGGGGCCGCAGACTACATGAACGCTGAAGCTTTCTTT. This gives the protein CTSSLGAADYMNAEAFF. The V gene is TRBV11-2, the J gene TRBJ1-1; D might be TRBD1 (5 bases). The germline V gene encodes CDR1 SGHAT and CDR2 FQNNGV. The CDR3 length is 17 residues.

This clonotype appeared once. The junction shows a germline mismatch at one end, possibly a read error. V gene TRBV12-3 or TRBV12-4 combines with J gene TRBJ1-1, with 7 bases that match TRBD1. The CDR3 consists of 14 residues. CDR3 sequence reads: CANSLRGPNTEPFF. The CDR3 nucleotides read TGTGCCAACAGTTTAAGGGGGCCGAACACTGAACCTTTCTTT.

This clonotype was seen ten or more times. The chain joins TRBV4-2 to TRBJ2-5, with 9 nucleotides matching TRBD2. The V gene end was trimmed by 2 bases and the J gene end by 1 base; junction bases not matched to a gene: 5. Germline V CDR1 and CDR2: LGHNA, YNFKEQ. This CDR3 contains 16 residues. This CDR3 is CASSQSSGRSQETQYF. CDR3 DNA: TGTGCCAGCAGCCAAAGCAGCGGGAGGTCCCAAGAGACCCAGTACTTC.

This clonotype was detected only a few times. The chain combines TRBV18 with TRBJ1-6; TRBD1 is a possible D gene (6 bases). Trimming took off 2 bases at V and 7 bases at J, with 15 bases between the two ends. Germline V gene data show CDR1 as KGHSH and CDR2 as LQKENI. There are 16 residues in the CDR3. The chain's CDR3 is CASSPGGAGTNSPLHF. The CDR3 DNA is TGTGCCAGCTCACCAGGGGGGGCTGGAACGAATTCACCCCTCCACTTT.

With respect to this clonotype: A read error is possible here, since a much larger clone lies one base away. The rearrangement links TRBV6-1 to TRBJ1-4, with a weak D call TRBD1 (5 bases). The V end was cut by 4 bases, the J end by 0 bases, with 12 bases between. Germline CDR1 MNHNS, CDR2 SASEGT. This CDR3 comprises 16 residues. CDR3: CASSGDWGSTNEKLFF. CDR3 sequence (DNA): TGTGCCAGCAGTGGGGACTGGGGCTCAACTAATGAAAAACTGTTTTTT.

This clonotype was counted at least ten times. The chain is built from TRBV6-6 and TRBJ2-1; D possibly corresponds to TRBD2 (5 bases). This CDR3 has 15 residues. Germline CDR1 and CDR2: MNHNY and SVGAGI (reference sequence). V was clipped by 6 bases and J by 0 bases, with 12 bases between them. Here the CDR3 DNA reads TGTGCCAGCAGGATTCAAGGGAGCTCCTACAATGAGCAGTTCTTC. This gives the protein CASRIQGSSYNEQFF.

For this clonotype: Germline and junction disagree at one end, which may indicate a read error. In DNA, the CDR3 is TGTGGCTGGAGTTGGCAGGAAAACACTGAAGCTTTCTTT. It encodes CGWSWQENTEAFF. The chain couples TRBV30 to TRBJ1-1; D gene unclear. Germline V gene data show CDR1 as GTSNPN and CDR2 as SVGIG (reference sequence). CDR3 length: 13 amino acids.

This clonotype was observed a single time. Sequence at one end of the junction differs from germline and may be a read error. The V gene is TRBV11-2, the J gene TRBJ2-3, with TRBD2 identical over 12 bases. The CDR3 covers 15 residues. In germline, CDR1 is SGHAT, CDR2 FQNNGV. The CDR3 nucleotides read TGTGCAAGCAACTTCACGACTAGCGGGAGTGATACACAGTATTTT. Encoded protein: CASNFTTSGSDTQYF.

The chain has TRBV6-1 and TRBJ2-1; the match to TRBD2 covers 12 bases. Germline assignment: CDR1 MNHNS and CDR2 SASEGT. This CDR3 is 20 amino acids long. V trimming: 6 bases; J trimming: 0 bases; junction bases outside the gene matches: 15. This CDR3 is CASSFRTSGTKLDSYNEQFF. The CDR3 coding sequence is TGTGCCAGCAGCTTCCGGACTAGCGGGACGAAACTCGACTCCTACAATGAGCAGTTCTTC.

This clonotype has just a few counts. This may come from a read error, since a much larger clone is one base off. The rearrangement uses TRBV6-2 or TRBV6-3 and TRBJ2-7, with D perhaps matching TRBD1 (7 bases). Trimming took 0 bases from V and 4 from J, leaving 19 bases between them. CDR1 MNHEY and CDR2 SVGEGT come from the germline V gene. CDR3 size: 17 residues. CDR3 protein: CASSYSNARGDAYEQYF. As DNA, the CDR3 is TGTGCCAGCAGTTACTCGAACGCCAGGGGGGACGCGTACGAGCAGTACTTC.

With regard to this clonotype: Since the CDR3 does not end with the conserved phenylalanine or tryptophan, this likely comes from a read error. V is TRBV29-1 and J is TRBJ1-1; the D is unclear. Germline values: CDR1 SQVTM, CDR2 ANQGSEA. The CDR3 consists of 12 residues. CDR3 sequence reads: CIDAKSNTEAFL. For the CDR3, the DNA is TGCATCGACGCCAAGTCGAACACTGAAGCTTTCCTT.

Of note for this clonotype: An end of the junction differs from the germline gene, which may be a read error. The chain is built from TRBV11-2 and TRBJ2-1; TRBD2 aligns across 14 bases. The CDR3 has 17 amino acids. CDR1 and CDR2 from the germline V gene are SGHAT and FQNNGV. CDR3 sequence reads: CASSGRLAGGPWDDQFF. The CDR3 DNA reads as TGTGCCAGCAGCGGGAGACTAGCGGGAGGGCCGTGGGATGATCAGTTCTTC.

With regard to this clonotype: The germline gene is not matched at one end of the junction; a read error may be the cause. This chain links TRBV29-1 with TRBJ2-7; D tentatively reads TRBD1 or TRBD2 (5 bases each). CDR3 length: 13 residues. Germline V gives CDR1 SQVTM, CDR2 ANQGSEA. The CDR3 region has the DNA TGCAGCGTAACGGGACGAGAATTCTACGGGCAGTACTTC. The encoded protein is CSVTGREFYGQYF.

This clonotype has only one observation. The gene calls are TRBV6-1 and TRBJ2-3, with TRBD2 identical over 7 bases. Germline CDR1 reads MNHNS; CDR2 reads SASEGT. With V trimmed by 5 bases and J by 7 bases, 12 bases remained unmatched. This CDR3 is built from 15 residues. The CDR3 sequence: CASSTEIEGGNTQYF. DNA for the CDR3: TGTGCCAGCAGTACTGAAATTGAGGGAGGGAATACGCAGTATTTT.